The rows below give T cell receptor beta chains drawn from one sample of a study of T cell responses to AZD1222 COVID-19 vaccine. The data were produced by immunoSEQ multiplex PCR, yet TCRdb's version contains in-frame clones alone and is incomplete. Of 150,000 to 250,000 clones detected, under 95% appear once; the ten largest clones hold roughly 0.99%. The starting material was peripheral blood, obtained 28 days after the second AZD1222 dose. Receptors originate from an adult who received the AZD1222 COVID-19 vaccine. CDR3s include the opening cysteine and the closing phenylalanine or tryptophan. The D gene is left open where the match is weak. Some rows have no size entry. The others give once, few or many, or a class for an expanded clone.

>TRBV18|few|TRBD1|TRBJ2-7
CASSPGQYEQYF
TGTGCCAGCTCACCGGGACAGTACGAGCAGTACTTC
>TRBV18|-|TRBD2|TRBJ2-2
CASSPGGTTNTGELFF
TGTGCCAGCTCACCGGGGGGGACTACGAACACCGGGGAGCTGTTTTTT
>TRBV6-5|-|-|TRBJ1-1
CASSYAQQNTEAFF
TGTGCCAGCAGTTACGCGCAGCAGAACACTGAAGCTTTCTTT
>TRBV24-1|-|-|TRBJ1-4
CATSDQGHEKLFF
TGTGCCACCAGTGATCAGGGTCACGAAAAACTGTTTTTT
>TRBV5-1|-|-|TRBJ2-3
CASSLLPESTDTQYF
TGCGCCAGCAGCTTGTTACCGGAAAGCACAGATACGCAGTATTTT
>TRBV5-1|-|-|TRBJ2-2
CASSLDPNTGELFF
TGCGCCAGCAGCTTGGACCCGAACACCGGGGAGCTGTTTTTT
>TRBV5-1|-|TRBD1|TRBJ2-2
CASSLTGQVNTGELFF
TGCGCCAGCAGCTTGACCGGACAGGTCAACACCGGGGAGCTGTTTTTT
>TRBV5-4|-|TRBD1|TRBJ1-4
CASSSTGGVYREKLFF
TGTGCCAGCAGCTCCACAGGGGGCGTGTATCGTGAAAAACTGTTTTTT
>TRBV7-9|-|TRBD2|TRBJ2-5
CASSLWGGETQYF
TGTGCCAGCAGCCTTTGGGGGGGAGAGACCCAGTACTTC
>TRBV28|-|-|TRBJ2-7
CASSLAPTVYEQYF
TGTGCCAGCAGTTTAGCTCCGACAGTATACGAGCAGTACTTC
>TRBV7-2|-|-|TRBJ1-1
CASSLRGNQGAFF
TGTGCCAGCAGCTTACGCGGAAATCAGGGGGCTTTCTTT
>TRBV9|-|TRBD2|TRBJ2-2
CASSESTSGGPNTGELFF
TGTGCCAGCAGCGAATCCACTAGCGGGGGGCCCAACACCGGGGAGCTGTTTTTT
>TRBV19|-|-|TRBJ1-1
CASSIDRTEAFF
TGTGCCAGTAGTATAGATAGGACTGAAGCTTTCTTT
>TRBV7-2|-|TRBD1|TRBJ2-7
CASSSRQGIEYEQYF
TGTGCCAGCAGCTCGCGACAGGGCATAGAATACGAGCAGTACTTC
>TRBV28|-|-|TRBJ1-2
CASSLPYYGYTF
TGTGCCAGCAGTTTACCGTACTATGGCTACACCTTC